These 30 T cell receptor beta chains share one sample of origin, sequenced in a study of blood T cell repertoires in COVID-19. The method was immunoSEQ multiplex PCR; TCRdb's version includes in-frame clones alone and lacks a portion of them. The table shows roughly 99,000 clones, with approximately 88% occurring only once. Sequenced input: peripheral blood. Source of these receptors: a man aged 50 or older with active or convalescent COVID-19.

The chain links TRBV6-5 to TRBJ2-1; a weak D match, TRBD2 (6 bases). The CDR3 consists of 13 residues. CDR1 and CDR2 (germline): MNHEY, SVGAGI. V dropped 0 bases and J dropped 12 bases, with 12 bases sitting between them. The CDR3 spells CASSYSWRERQFF. The CDR3, as DNA: TGTGCCAGCAGTTACTCGTGGCGGGAACGGCAGTTCTTC.

Of note for this clone: Other DNA sequences from this sample encode an identical CDR3 as well. The chain links TRBV2 to TRBJ2-3; 11 positions match TRBD1. Germline V gives CDR1 SNHLY, CDR2 FYNNEI. The CDR3 covers 15 residues. V dropped 3 bases and J dropped 2; count of bases not matched to a gene: 1. CDR3 nucleotides: TGTGCCAGCAGTGAGGACAGGGGGCACACAGATACGCAGTATTTT. Translated: CASSEDRGHTDTQYF. Supplemented by reference TRBV2 and TRBJ2-3, the full variable domain reads EPEVTQTPSHQVTQMGQEVILRCVPISNHLYFYWYRQILGQKVEFLVSFYNNEISEKSEIFDDQFSVERPDGSNFTLKIRSTKLEDSAMYFCASSEDRGHTDTQYFGPGTRLTVL.

This clone was seen just once. The chain carries TRBV10-1 and TRBJ2-4; D not resolved. The CDR3 is 14 residues long. The germline CDR1 and CDR2 sequences are WNHNN and SYGVQD (reference sequence). With 6 bases removed from V and 0 bases from J, the gap between germline ends came to 9 bases. CDR3 protein: CASRQWLAKNIQYF. In DNA form, the CDR3 reads TGCGCCAGCAGACAGTGGCTAGCCAAAAACATTCAGTACTTC.

The chain couples TRBV2 to TRBJ1-5; 7 positions match TRBD1. Germline CDR1 SNHLY, CDR2 FYNNEI. The CDR3 runs to 15 residues. V gave up 2 bases and J gave up 4 bases; unmatched junction bases: 5. CDR3 protein: CASSERDSPNQPQHF. The CDR3 DNA reads as TGTGCCAGCAGTGAAAGGGACAGTCCTAATCAGCCCCAGCATTTT.

The CDR3 DNA is TGTGCCAGCAGTGCTTCGAGCTCCTACAATGAGCAGTTCTTC. This translates into CASSASSSYNEQFF. The genes are TRBV6-4 and TRBJ2-1; D unclear. The CDR3 loop spans 14 amino acids. Germline CDR1 reads MRHNA; CDR2 reads SNTAGT. V dropped 4 bases and J dropped 0 bases, with 7 bases sitting between them.

The chain carries TRBV29-1 and TRBJ1-1; D unresolved. Trimming stripped 2 bases from V and 1 base from J, with 11 bases between. The CDR3 contains 14 residues. Germline V gene data show CDR1 as SQVTM and CDR2 as ANQGSEA. CDR3 DNA sequence: TGCAGCGTTGAATTGGCTTTGAAGAACACTGAAGCTTTCTTT. Protein sequence: CSVELALKNTEAFF.

V usage is TRBV27 and J usage is TRBJ1-5; D gene uncertain. Trimming removed 3 bases from V and 5 bases from J, with 8 bases in between. In germline, CDR1 is MNHEY, CDR2 SMNVEV (reference sequence). The CDR3 contains 13 residues. In DNA, the CDR3 is TGTGCCAGCAGTTTTAGGAGATATCAGCCCCAGCATTTT. Its translation: CASSFRRYQPQHF.

J is TRBJ2-1 and V is TRBV7-9; D gene unclear. Trimming shortened V by 5 bases and J by 1 base, and 12 bases separated the two germline ends. The CDR3 totals 15 residues. The germline CDR1 and CDR2 sequences are SEHNR and FQNEAQ (reference sequence). The CDR3 DNA reads TGTGCCAGCAGCCTTCTAGTAACTTCCTACAATGAGCAGTTCTTC. Translating it yields CASSLLVTSYNEQFF.

The genes are TRBV11-3 and TRBJ2-1; D unresolved. V was pared by 1 base and J by 7 bases, with 8 bases between. CDR3 length: 13 residues. Germline V gene data show CDR1 as SGHNT and CDR2 as YENEEA. CDR3 sequence reads: CASSLGALNEQFF. CDR3 nucleotide sequence: TGTGCCAGCAGCTTAGGAGCGCTAAATGAGCAGTTCTTC.

The chain has TRBV29-1 and TRBJ1-5; D possibly corresponds to TRBD1 (6 bases). The CDR3 totals 13 residues. Germline lookup yields CDR1 SQVTM and CDR2 ANQGSEA. V was trimmed by 2 bases and J by 6 bases, leaving 11 bases between them. CDR3 in DNA: TGCAGCGTTGAATATATCAGGGGTCAGCCCCAGCATTTT. This encodes CSVEYIRGQPQHF.

The chain's CDR3 is CASSEETGNYGYTF. CDR3 nucleotide sequence: TGTGCCAGCAGTGAGGAGACGGGAAACTATGGCTACACCTTC. The gene calls are TRBV6-1 and TRBJ1-2; D remains unclear. The CDR3 spans 14 residues. Germline lookup yields CDR1 MNHNS and CDR2 SASEGT. V dropped 3 bases and J dropped 2 bases, with 10 bases sitting between them.

The chain recombines TRBV3-1 (or the pseudogene TRBV3-2) with TRBJ2-1; 9 positions match TRBD1. Germline V CDR1 and CDR2: LGHDT, YNNKEL (reference sequence). CDR3 size: 15 residues. The V gene end was trimmed by 2 bases and the J gene end by 9 bases; junction bases not matched to a gene: 8. Here the CDR3 reads CASSQPTGGQGEQFF. The CDR3 DNA is TGTGCCAGCAGCCAACCAACAGGGGGCCAAGGTGAGCAGTTCTTC.

The chain links TRBV28 to TRBJ2-1; TRBD1 matches at 9 bases. This CDR3 has 15 residues. V dropped 6 bases and J dropped 9; count of bases not matched to a gene: 12. Germline V gene lookup returns CDR1 MDHEN and CDR2 SYDVKM. CDR3 region: CASSLGATGGFEQFF. The CDR3 DNA follows: TGTGCCAGCAGCCTCGGTGCAACAGGGGGCTTTGAGCAGTTCTTC.

The V gene is TRBV7-8, the J gene TRBJ2-3; weak D call: TRBD1 (6 bases). V lost 5 bases to trimming and J lost 6 bases, with 18 bases between them. The CDR3 covers 15 residues. Germline values: CDR1 SGHVS, CDR2 FQNEAQ. For the CDR3, the DNA is TGTGCCAGCAGCCGAGGGGGAAGGGAGCGGGATACGCAGTATTTT. It codes for CASSRGGRERDTQYF.

The chain employs TRBV20-1 and TRBJ2-1, with TRBD2 matching 9 bases. The CDR3 is made up of 14 amino acids. The V gene end was trimmed by 3 bases and the J gene end by 10 bases; junction bases not matched to a gene: 10. Germline V CDR1 and CDR2: DFQATT, SNEGSKA (reference sequence). The CDR3 here is CSASTLIAGEEQFF. Here the CDR3 DNA reads TGCAGTGCTAGTACCCTTATAGCGGGAGAGGAGCAGTTCTTC.

This clone appeared once. V gene TRBV28 combines with J gene TRBJ1-5; TRBD1 might be the D (5 bases). The CDR3 length is 17 residues. Germline V gene lookup returns CDR1 MDHEN and CDR2 SYDVKM. Trimming pared 6 bases from V and 2 bases from J, leaving 20 bases between. As DNA, the CDR3 is TGTGCCAGCAGCCTACCGCGGACAACTAGCGGCAATCAGCCCCAGCATTTT. Translating gives CASSLPRTTSGNQPQHF.

The CDR3 region has the DNA TGTGCCTGGAGTAAGATGAAGGGGCTTTACAATGAGCAGTTCTTC. This codes for CAWSKMKGLYNEQFF. The chain employs TRBV30 and TRBJ2-1, with a weak D call TRBD1 (5 bases). Trimming removed 2 bases from V and 4 bases from J, with 15 bases in between. The CDR3 consists of 15 residues. Germline V gene lookup returns CDR1 GTSNPN and CDR2 SVGIG (reference sequence).

The chain has TRBV6-5 and TRBJ2-7; TRBD2 aligns across 9 bases. CDR1 is MNHEY and CDR2 is SVGAGI in the germline V gene. The V gene end was trimmed by 8 bases and the J gene end by 3 bases; junction bases not matched to a gene: 5. The CDR3 consists of 13 residues. This CDR3 is CASCLAGNYEQYF. The DNA for the CDR3 is TGTGCCAGCTGCCTAGCGGGAAACTACGAGCAGTACTTC.

The chain joins TRBV28 to TRBJ1-5; a possible D gene is TRBD1 (6 bases). V was trimmed by 7 bases and J by 5 bases, leaving 15 bases between them. Germline V gene sequence: CDR1 MDHEN, CDR2 SYDVKM. The CDR3 spans 14 residues. CDR3 bases: TGTGCCAGCACTCCCGGAACAGGGCATCAGCCCCAGCATTTT. This sequence encodes CASTPGTGHQPQHF.

The chain uses TRBV10-2 and TRBJ1-1; maybe TRBD1 (6 bases). Trimming pared 10 bases from V and 6 bases from J, leaving 12 bases between. Germline V gene sequence: CDR1 WSHSY, CDR2 SAAADI. CDR3 size: 11 residues. The CDR3 DNA sequence: TGCGCCACCACAGGGTCCTCTGAAGCTTTCTTT. Translating gives CATTGSSEAFF.

The chain carries TRBV20-1 and TRBJ2-7, with TRBD2 as a possible D gene (5 bases). Per the germline V gene, CDR1 is DFQATT and CDR2 is SNEGSKA (reference sequence). The CDR3 has 11 amino acids. V lost 3 bases to trimming and J lost 12 bases, with 15 bases between them. The CDR3 spells CSASPYGLAYF. In nucleotides, the CDR3 is TGCAGTGCTAGTCCTTACGGACTGGCGTACTTC.

This clone has a single count. J is TRBJ2-7 and V is TRBV2; possible D gene TRBD1, 5 bases. V lost 2 bases to trimming and J lost 2 bases, with 13 bases between them. From germline, CDR1 is SNHLY and CDR2 FYNNEI. The CDR3 is made up of 15 amino acids. The CDR3 sequence: CASSENRYTAYEQYF. CDR3 DNA: TGTGCCAGCAGTGAAAACAGGTACACCGCCTACGAGCAGTACTTC.

The chain couples TRBV11-3 to TRBJ2-7, with TRBD2 identical over 7 bases. Germline CDR1 is SGHNT and CDR2 is YENEEA. This CDR3 contains 14 residues. J gave up 5 bases and V 3 bases, and 7 bases lay outside the gene matches. CDR3 sequence: CASSLGGKRDEQYF. The CDR3 region has the DNA TGTGCCAGCAGCTTGGGAGGGAAGCGGGACGAGCAGTACTTC. The full variable domain, with the rest looked up from reference TRBV11-3 and TRBJ2-7, is EAGVVQSPRYKIIEKKQPVAFWCNPISGHNTLYWYLQNLGQGPELLIRYENEEAVDDSQLPKDRFSAERLKGVDSTLKIQPAELGDSAVYLCASSLGGKRDEQYFGPGTRLTVT.

The chain recombines TRBV4-3 with TRBJ2-7, with TRBD2 identical over 11 bases. The CDR3 consists of 16 residues. The V and J ends lost 3 bases and 5 bases, in that order; junction bases with no gene match: 9. Germline V gives CDR1 LGHNA, CDR2 YSLEER. The CDR3 loop reads CASSQGIAGGPHEQYF. The CDR3 region has the DNA TGCGCCAGCAGCCAGGGGATAGCGGGAGGGCCCCACGAGCAGTACTTC.

The chain carries TRBV5-1 and TRBJ2-2; TRBD2 matches at 10 bases. J lost 8 bases, V lost 4 bases, and 5 bases had no gene match. CDR3 size: 14 residues. Germline V CDR1 and CDR2: SGHRS, YFSETQ. The CDR3 protein is CASSLRTSGGELFF. DNA for the CDR3: TGCGCCAGCAGCCTACGGACTAGCGGTGGGGAGCTGTTTTTT.

This clone turned up a few times. The chain is built from TRBV7-9 and TRBJ1-2; D is possibly TRBD1 (5 bases). This CDR3 has 15 residues. Looked up from germline, CDR1 is SEHNR and CDR2 is FQNEAQ (reference sequence). Between the trimmed V and J ends, which lost 5 bases and 7 bases, there was a span of 20 bases. Written as DNA, the CDR3 is TGTGCCAGCAGCCAACCTGACAGCTTTTTGACTGGCTACACCTTC. The encoded protein is CASSQPDSFLTGYTF.

This sequence joins TRBV28 and TRBJ2-1, with 9 bases aligning to TRBD2. The CDR3 has 17 amino acids. Looked up from germline, CDR1 is MDHEN and CDR2 is SYDVKM. V lost 5 bases, J lost 7 bases, and 15 bases stayed unmatched. The CDR3 bases are TGTGCCAGCAGTCCGAAGCGGAGACTAGCGGCAAAAAATGAGCAGTTCTTC. This translates into CASSPKRRLAAKNEQFF.

The V and J genes are TRBV5-6 and TRBJ1-4, with D possibly matching TRBD1 (6 bases). The CDR3 covers 14 residues. The V end was cut by 0 bases, the J end by 7 bases, with 10 bases between. CDR1 is SGHDT and CDR2 is YYEEEE in the germline V gene. The DNA of the CDR3 is TGTGCCAGCAGCTTGGGGTCCAGGGGTGAAAAACTGTTTTTT. Its protein product is CASSLGSRGEKLFF.

The chain combines TRBV11-2 with TRBJ2-4, with 8 bases that match TRBD1. After removal of 5 bases from V and 12 bases from J, the junction contained 6 bases not matched to a gene. The CDR3 has 12 residues. CDR1 SGHAT and CDR2 FQNNGV come from the germline V gene. Here the CDR3 reads CASSRDRLGQYF. The CDR3, as DNA: TGTGCCAGCAGCCGGGACAGGCTGGGTCAGTACTTC.

The chain carries TRBV12-5 and TRBJ2-3, with 13 bases fitting TRBD2. V was pared by 5 bases and J by 3 bases, with 2 bases of the junction left unmatched. This CDR3 is 15 amino acids long. Germline V CDR1 and CDR2: LGHNT, FRNRAP. CDR3 amino acids: CASGGGLAGTDTQYF. For the CDR3, the DNA is TGTGCTAGTGGTGGGGGACTAGCGGGAACAGATACGCAGTATTTT.